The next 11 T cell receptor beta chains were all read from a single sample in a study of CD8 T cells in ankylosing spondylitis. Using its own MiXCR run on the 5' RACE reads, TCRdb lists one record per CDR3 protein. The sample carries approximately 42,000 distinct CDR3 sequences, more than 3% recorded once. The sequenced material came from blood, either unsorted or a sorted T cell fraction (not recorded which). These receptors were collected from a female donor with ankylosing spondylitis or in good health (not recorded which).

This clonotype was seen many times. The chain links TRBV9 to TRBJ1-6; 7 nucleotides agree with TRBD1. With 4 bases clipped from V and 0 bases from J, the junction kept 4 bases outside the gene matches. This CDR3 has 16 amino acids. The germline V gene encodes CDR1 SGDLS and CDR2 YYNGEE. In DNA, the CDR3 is TGTGCCAGCAGCCCGACAGGGACCTCCTATAATTCACCCCTCCACTTT. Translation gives CASSPTGTSYNSPLHF.

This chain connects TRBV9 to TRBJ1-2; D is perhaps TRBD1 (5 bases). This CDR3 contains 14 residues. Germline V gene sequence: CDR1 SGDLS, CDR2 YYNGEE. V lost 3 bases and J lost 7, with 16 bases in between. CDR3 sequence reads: CASSAWDGPFGYTF. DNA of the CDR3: TGTGCCAGCAGCGCCTGGGACGGCCCTTTTGGCTACACCTTC.

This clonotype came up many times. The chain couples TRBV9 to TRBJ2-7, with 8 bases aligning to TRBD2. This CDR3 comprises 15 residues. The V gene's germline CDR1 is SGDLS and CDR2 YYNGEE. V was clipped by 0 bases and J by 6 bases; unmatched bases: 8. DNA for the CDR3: TGTGCCAGCAGCGTAGTCGGGGGGGCGTTTACCGAGCAGTACTTC. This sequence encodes CASSVVGGAFTEQYF. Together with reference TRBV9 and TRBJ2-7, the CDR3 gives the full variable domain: DSGVTQTPKHLITATGQRVTLRCSPRSGDLSVYWYQQSLDQGLQFLIQYYNGEERAKGNILERFSAQQFPDLHSELNLSSLELGDSALYFCASSVVGGAFTEQYFGPGTRLTVT.

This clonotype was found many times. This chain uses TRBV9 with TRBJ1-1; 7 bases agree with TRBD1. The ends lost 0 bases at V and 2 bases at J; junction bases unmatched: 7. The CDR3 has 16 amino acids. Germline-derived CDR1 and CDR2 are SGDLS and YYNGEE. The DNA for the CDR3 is TGTGCCAGCAGCGTAGCTTCGGACAGGCTCAACACTGAAGCTTTCTTT. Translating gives CASSVASDRLNTEAFF.

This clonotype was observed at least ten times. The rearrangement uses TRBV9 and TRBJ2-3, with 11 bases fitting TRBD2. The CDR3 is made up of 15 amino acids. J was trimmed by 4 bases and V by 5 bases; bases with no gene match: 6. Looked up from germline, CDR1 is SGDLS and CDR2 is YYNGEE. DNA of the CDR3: TGTGCCAGCAGGGGAACTAGCGGGGGATCAGATACGCAGTATTTT. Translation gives CASRGTSGGSDTQYF.

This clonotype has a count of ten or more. CDR3 in amino acids: CASSITQGTSTDTQYF. The CDR3 DNA is TGTGCCAGCAGCATAACACAGGGGACTAGCACAGATACGCAGTATTTT. The V call is TRBV9, the J call TRBJ2-3; possibly TRBD1 for D (7 bases). This CDR3 spans 16 amino acids. Trimming took off 4 bases at V and 0 bases at J, with 15 bases between the two ends. The germline V gene encodes CDR1 SGDLS and CDR2 YYNGEE.

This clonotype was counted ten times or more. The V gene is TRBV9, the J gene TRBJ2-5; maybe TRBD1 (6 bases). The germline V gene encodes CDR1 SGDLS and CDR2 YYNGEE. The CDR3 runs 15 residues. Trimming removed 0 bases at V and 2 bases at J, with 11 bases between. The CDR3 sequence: CASSVDSGEQETQYF. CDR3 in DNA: TGTGCCAGCAGCGTAGATTCAGGGGAACAAGAGACCCAGTACTTC.

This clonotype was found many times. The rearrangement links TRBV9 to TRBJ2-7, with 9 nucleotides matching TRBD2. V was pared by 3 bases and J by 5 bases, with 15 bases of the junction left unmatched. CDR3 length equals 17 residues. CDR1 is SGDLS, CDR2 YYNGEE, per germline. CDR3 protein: CASSGGPRRGGKDEQYF. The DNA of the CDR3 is TGTGCCAGCAGCGGTGGCCCGAGGCGGGGGGGAAAAGACGAGCAGTACTTC.

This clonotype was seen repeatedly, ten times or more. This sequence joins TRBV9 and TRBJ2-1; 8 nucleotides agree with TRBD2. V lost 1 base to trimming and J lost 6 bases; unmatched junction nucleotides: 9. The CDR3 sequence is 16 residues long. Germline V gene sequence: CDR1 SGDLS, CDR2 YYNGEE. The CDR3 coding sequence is TGTGCCAGCAGCGTAAGATCGGCGGGGGGACTCAATGAGCAGTTCTTC. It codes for CASSVRSAGGLNEQFF.

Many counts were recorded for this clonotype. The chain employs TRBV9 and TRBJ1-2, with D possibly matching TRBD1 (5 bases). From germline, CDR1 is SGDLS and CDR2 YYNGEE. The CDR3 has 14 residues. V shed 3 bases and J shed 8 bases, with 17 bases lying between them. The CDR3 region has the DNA TGTGCCAGCAGCGAGGCCGGGGGGGGACGGGGCTACACCTTC. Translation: CASSEAGGGRGYTF.

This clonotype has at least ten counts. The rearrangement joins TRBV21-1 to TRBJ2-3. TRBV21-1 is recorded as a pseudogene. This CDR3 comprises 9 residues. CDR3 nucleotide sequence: TGTACCAGCGCAGTTTCGCAGTATTTT. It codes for CTSAVSQYF.